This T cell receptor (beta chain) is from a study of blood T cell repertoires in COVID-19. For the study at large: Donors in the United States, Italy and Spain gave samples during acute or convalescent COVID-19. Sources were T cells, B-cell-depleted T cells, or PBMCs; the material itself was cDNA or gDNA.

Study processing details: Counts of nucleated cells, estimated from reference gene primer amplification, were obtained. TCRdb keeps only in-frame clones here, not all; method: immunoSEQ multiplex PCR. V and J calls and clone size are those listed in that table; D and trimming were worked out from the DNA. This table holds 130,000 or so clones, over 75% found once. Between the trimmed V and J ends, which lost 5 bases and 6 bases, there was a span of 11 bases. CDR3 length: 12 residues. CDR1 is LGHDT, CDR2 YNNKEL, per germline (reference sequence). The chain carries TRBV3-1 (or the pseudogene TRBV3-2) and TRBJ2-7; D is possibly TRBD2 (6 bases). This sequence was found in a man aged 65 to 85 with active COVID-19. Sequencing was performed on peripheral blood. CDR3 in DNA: TGTGCCAGCAGCACTCGGACTACCGAGCAGTACTTC. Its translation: CASSTRTTEQYF.